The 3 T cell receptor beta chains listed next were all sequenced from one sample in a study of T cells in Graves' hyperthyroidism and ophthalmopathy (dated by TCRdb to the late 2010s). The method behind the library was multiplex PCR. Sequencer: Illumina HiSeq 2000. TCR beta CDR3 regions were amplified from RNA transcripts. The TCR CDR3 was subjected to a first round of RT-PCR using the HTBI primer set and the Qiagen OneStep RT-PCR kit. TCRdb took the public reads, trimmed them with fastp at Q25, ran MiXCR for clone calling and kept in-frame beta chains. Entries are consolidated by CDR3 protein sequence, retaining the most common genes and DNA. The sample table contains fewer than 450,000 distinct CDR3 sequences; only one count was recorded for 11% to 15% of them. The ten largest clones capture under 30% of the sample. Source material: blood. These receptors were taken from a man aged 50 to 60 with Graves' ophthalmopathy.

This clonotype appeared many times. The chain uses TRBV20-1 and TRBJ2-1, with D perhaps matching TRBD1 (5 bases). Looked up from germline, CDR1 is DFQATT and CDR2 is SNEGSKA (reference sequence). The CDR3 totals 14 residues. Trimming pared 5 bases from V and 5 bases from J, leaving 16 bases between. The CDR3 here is CSAGTADRNNEQFF. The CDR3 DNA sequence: TGCAGTGCTGGTACAGCTGACAGAAACAATGAGCAGTTCTTC.

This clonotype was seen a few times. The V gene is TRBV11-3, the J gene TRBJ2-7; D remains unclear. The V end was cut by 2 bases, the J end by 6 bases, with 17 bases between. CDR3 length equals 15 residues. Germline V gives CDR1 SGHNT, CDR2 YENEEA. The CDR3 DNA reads TGTGCCAGCAGCTTATTTCAGGATAAGCCCCGCGAGCAGTACTTC. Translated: CASSLFQDKPREQYF. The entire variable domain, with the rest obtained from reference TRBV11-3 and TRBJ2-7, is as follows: EAGVVQSPRYKIIEKKQPVAFWCNPISGHNTLYWYLQNLGQGPELLIRYENEEAVDDSQLPKDRFSAERLKGVDSTLKIQPAELGDSAVYLCASSLFQDKPREQYFGPGTRLTVT.

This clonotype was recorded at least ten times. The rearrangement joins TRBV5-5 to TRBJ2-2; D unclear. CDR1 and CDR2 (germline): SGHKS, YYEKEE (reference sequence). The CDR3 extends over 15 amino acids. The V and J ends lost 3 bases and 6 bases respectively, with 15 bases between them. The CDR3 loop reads CASSSSFALAGELFF. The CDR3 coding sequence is TGTGCCAGCAGCTCCTCTTTTGCCCTGGCCGGGGAGCTGTTTTTT.